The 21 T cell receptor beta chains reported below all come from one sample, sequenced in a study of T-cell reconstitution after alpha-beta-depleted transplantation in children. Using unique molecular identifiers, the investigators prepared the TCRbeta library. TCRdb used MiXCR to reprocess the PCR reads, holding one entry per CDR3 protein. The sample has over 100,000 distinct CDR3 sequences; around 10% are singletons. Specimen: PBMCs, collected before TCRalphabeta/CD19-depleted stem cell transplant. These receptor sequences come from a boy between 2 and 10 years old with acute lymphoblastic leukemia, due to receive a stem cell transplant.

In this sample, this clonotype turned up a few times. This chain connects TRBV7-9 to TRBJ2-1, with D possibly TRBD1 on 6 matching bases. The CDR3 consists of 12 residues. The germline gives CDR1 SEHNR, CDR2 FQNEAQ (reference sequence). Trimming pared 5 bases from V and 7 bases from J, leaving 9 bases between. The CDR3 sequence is CASSERGNEQFF. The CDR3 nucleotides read TGTGCCAGCAGCGAAAGGGGGAATGAGCAGTTCTTC.

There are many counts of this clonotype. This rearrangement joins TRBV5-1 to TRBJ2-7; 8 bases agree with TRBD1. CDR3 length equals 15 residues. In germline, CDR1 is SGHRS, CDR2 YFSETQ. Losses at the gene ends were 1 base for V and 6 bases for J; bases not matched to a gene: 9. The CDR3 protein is CASSLLQGASGEQYF. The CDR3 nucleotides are TGCGCCAGCAGCTTGTTGCAGGGGGCCTCGGGCGAGCAGTACTTC.

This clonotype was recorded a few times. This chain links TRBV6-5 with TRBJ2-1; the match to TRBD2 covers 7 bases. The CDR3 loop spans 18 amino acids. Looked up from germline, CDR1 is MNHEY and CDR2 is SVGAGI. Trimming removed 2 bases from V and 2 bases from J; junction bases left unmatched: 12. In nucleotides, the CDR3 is TGTGCCAGCAGTTACCTAACCGCTAGCGGTCTCGCCTACAATGAGCAGTTCTTC. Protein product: CASSYLTASGLAYNEQFF.

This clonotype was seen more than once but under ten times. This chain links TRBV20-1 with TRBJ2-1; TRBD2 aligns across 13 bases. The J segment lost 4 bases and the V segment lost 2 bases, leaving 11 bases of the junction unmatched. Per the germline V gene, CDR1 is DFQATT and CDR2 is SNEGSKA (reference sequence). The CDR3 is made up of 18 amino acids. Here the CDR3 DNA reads TGCAGTGCTAGAACCCGGACTAGCGGGAGAGGGCCATACAATGAGCAGTTCTTC. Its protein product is CSARTRTSGRGPYNEQFF.

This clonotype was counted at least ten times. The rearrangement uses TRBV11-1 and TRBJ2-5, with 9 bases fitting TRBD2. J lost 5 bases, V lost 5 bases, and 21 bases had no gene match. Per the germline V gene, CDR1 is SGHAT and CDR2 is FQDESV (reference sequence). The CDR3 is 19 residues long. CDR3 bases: TGTGCCAGCAGCCCCCAGGGGAGCGGGAGGTTGAACGGACAGGAGACCCAGTACTTC. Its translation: CASSPQGSGRLNGQETQYF.

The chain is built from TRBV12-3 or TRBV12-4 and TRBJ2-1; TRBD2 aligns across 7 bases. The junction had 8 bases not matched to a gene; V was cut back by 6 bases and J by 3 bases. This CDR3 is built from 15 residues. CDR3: CASSLGGSVYNEQFF. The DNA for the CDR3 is TGTGCCAGCAGCCTCGGGGGGTCAGTCTACAATGAGCAGTTCTTC.

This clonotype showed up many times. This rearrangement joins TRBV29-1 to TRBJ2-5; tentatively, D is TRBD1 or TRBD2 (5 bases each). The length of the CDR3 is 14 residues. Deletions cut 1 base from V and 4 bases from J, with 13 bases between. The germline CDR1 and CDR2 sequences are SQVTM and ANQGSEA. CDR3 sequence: CSVEVGPQGETQYF. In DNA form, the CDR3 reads TGCAGCGTTGAAGTGGGACCCCAGGGAGAGACCCAGTACTTC.

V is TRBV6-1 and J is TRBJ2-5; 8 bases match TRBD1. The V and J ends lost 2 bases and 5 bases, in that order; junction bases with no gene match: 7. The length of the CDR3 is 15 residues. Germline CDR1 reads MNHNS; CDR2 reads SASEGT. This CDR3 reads CASSEIWDRRETQYF. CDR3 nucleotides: TGTGCCAGCAGTGAAATATGGGACAGGAGGGAGACCCAGTACTTC.

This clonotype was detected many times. The CDR3 protein is CASSYGGGNQETQYF. The CDR3 nucleotides are TGTGCCAGCAGTTACGGAGGCGGGAACCAAGAGACCCAGTACTTC. This chain joins TRBV6-5 and TRBJ2-5; weak D call: TRBD2 (6 bases). The CDR3 extends over 15 amino acids. Trimming shortened V by 2 bases and J by 0 bases, and 10 bases separated the two germline ends. From germline, CDR1 is MNHEY and CDR2 SVGAGI.

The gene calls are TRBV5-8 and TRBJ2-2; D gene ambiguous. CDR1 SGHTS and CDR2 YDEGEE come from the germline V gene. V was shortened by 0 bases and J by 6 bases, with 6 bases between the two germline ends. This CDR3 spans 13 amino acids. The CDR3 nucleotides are TGTGCCAGCAGCTTGGGGGTCCCCGGGGAGCTGTTTTTT. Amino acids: CASSLGVPGELFF. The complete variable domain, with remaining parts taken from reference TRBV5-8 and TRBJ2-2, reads EAGVTQSPTHLIKTRGQQATLRCSPISGHTSVYWYQQALGLGLQFLLWYDEGEERNRGNFPPRFSGRQFPNYSSELNVNALELEDSALYLCASSLGVPGELFFGEGSRLTVL.

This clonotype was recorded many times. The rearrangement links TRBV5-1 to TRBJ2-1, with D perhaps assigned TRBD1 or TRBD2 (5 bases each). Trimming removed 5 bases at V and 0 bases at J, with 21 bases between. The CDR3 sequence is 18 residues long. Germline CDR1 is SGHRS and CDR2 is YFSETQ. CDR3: CASRGEWGSQSSYNEQFF. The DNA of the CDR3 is TGCGCCAGCAGAGGAGAATGGGGGTCACAGAGCTCCTACAATGAGCAGTTCTTC.

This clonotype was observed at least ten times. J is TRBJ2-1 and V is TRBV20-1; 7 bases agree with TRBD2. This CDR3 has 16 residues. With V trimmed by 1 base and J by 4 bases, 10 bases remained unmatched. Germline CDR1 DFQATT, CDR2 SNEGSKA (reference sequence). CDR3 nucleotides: TGCAGTGCTAGAGCAGCGAAGAGTAGCGGGTACAATGAGCAGTTCTTC. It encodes CSARAAKSSGYNEQFF.

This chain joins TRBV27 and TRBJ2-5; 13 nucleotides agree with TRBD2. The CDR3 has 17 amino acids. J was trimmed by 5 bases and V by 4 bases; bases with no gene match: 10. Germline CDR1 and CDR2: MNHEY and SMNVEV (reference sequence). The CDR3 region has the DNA TGTGCCAGCAGTTCCATGCGGACTAGCGGGAGAAAGGAGACCCAGTACTTC. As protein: CASSSMRTSGRKETQYF.

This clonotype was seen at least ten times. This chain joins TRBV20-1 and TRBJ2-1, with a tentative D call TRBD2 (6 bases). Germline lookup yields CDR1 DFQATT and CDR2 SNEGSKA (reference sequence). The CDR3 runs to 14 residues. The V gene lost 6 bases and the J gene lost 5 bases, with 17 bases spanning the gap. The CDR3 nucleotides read TGCAGTGCCCCGACTCTAGCGTTCCACAATGAGCAGTTCTTC. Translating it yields CSAPTLAFHNEQFF.

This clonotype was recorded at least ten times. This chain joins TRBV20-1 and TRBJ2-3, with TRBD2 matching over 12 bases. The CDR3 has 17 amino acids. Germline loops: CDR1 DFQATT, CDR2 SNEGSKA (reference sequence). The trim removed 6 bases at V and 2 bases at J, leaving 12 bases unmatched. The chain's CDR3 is CSAPLAGGPVFTDTQYF. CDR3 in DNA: TGCAGTGCCCCGCTAGCGGGAGGGCCTGTGTTCACAGATACGCAGTATTTT.

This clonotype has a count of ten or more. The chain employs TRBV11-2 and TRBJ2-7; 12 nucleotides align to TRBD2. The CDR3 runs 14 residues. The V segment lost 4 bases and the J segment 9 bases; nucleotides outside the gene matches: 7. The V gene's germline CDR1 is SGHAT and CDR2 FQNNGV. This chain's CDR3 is CASSSRLAGVRQYF. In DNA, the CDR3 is TGTGCCAGCAGCTCCAGACTAGCGGGAGTGCGGCAGTACTTC. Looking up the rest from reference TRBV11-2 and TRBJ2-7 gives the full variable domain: EAGVAQSPRYKIIEKRQSVAFWCNPISGHATLYWYQQILGQGPKLLIQFQNNGVVDDSQLPKDRFSAERLKGVDSTLKIQPAKLEDSAVYLCASSSRLAGVRQYFGPGTRLTVT.

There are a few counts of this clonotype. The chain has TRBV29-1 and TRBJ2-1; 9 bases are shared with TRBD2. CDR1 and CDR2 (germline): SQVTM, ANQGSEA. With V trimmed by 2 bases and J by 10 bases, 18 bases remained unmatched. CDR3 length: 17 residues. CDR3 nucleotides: TGCAGCGTTGAAAGTCGAAGAGGACTAGCGCCGGCAGGGGAGCAGTTCTTC. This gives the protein CSVESRRGLAPAGEQFF.

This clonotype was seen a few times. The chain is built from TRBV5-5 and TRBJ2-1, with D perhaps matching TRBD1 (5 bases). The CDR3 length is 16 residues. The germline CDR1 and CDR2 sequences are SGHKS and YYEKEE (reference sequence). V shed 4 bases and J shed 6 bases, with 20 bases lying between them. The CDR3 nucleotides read TGTGCCAGCAGCCGAACGGTGGCAGGGTTCGGCAATGAGCAGTTCTTC. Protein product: CASSRTVAGFGNEQFF.

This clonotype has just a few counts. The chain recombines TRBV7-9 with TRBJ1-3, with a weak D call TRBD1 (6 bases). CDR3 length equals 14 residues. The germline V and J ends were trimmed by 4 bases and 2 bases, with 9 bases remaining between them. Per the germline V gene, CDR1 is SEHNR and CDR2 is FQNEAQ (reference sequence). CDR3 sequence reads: CASSSTGTGNTIYF. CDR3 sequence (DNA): TGTGCCAGCAGCTCCACAGGGACTGGAAACACCATATATTTT.

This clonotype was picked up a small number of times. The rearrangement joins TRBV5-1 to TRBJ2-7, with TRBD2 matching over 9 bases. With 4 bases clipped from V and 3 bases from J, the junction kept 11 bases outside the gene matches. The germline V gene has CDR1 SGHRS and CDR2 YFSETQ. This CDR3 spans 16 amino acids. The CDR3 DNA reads TGCGCCAGCAGCCCGAGTAGTAGCGGGAGTATCTACGAGCAGTACTTC. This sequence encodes CASSPSSSGSIYEQYF.

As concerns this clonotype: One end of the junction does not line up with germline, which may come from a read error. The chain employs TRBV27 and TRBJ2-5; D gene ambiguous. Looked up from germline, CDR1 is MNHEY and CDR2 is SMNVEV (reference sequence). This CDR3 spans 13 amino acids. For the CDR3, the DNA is TGTGCCAGCAGCTTATGGGCCTCGGGGACCCAGTACTTC. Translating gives CASSLWASGTQYF.